This passage covers 14 T cell receptor beta chains from one sample sequenced in a study of blood T cell repertoires in COVID-19. Clones were sequenced by immunoSEQ multiplex PCR, and TCRdb holds only the in-frame ones, with some missing. This table has 250,000 to 350,000 clones, roughly 80% appearing once. Sequenced: peripheral blood. These receptors originate from a human donor with COVID-19, enrolled during active disease. The donor label of this sample is uncertain.

The V gene is TRBV20-1, the J gene TRBJ2-3; 7 positions agree with TRBD1. Per germline, CDR1 DFQATT and CDR2 SNEGSKA (reference sequence). Losses at the gene ends were 3 bases for V and 4 bases for J; bases not matched to a gene: 16. The CDR3 runs 17 residues. The CDR3 loop is CSASGPPGTAGPDTQYF. Written as DNA, the CDR3 is TGCAGTGCTAGTGGGCCGCCCGGGACAGCTGGGCCAGATACGCAGTATTTT.

This chain links TRBV5-4 with TRBJ2-2; TRBD1 might be the D (5 bases). Trimming removed 6 bases from V and 0 bases from J, with 6 bases in between. CDR1 is SGHNT and CDR2 is YYREEE in the germline V gene (reference sequence). This CDR3 is built from 13 residues. CDR3 in amino acids: CASKGPNTGELFF. CDR3 nucleotide sequence: TGTGCCAGCAAGGGGCCGAACACCGGGGAGCTGTTTTTT.

This chain uses TRBV5-4 with TRBJ2-3; 10 bases are a match to TRBD2. The CDR3 runs 17 residues. The ends lost 0 bases at V and 4 bases at J; junction bases unmatched: 8. Germline V gives CDR1 SGHNT, CDR2 YYREEE (reference sequence). The DNA for the CDR3 is TGTGCCAGCAGCTTGGATCTAGCGGGAGATATAGCAGATACGCAGTATTTT. It specifies CASSLDLAGDIADTQYF.

The gene calls are TRBV20-1 and TRBJ2-3; D is ambiguous. This CDR3 has 13 amino acids. In germline, CDR1 is DFQATT, CDR2 SNEGSKA (reference sequence). Trimming took off 3 bases at V and 5 bases at J, with 12 bases between the two ends. The chain's CDR3 is CSASLVRIDTQYF. The CDR3 nucleotides read TGCAGTGCTAGTCTAGTGAGGATAGATACGCAGTATTTT.

This chain joins TRBV28 and TRBJ2-3; 9 nucleotides align to TRBD1. V shed 10 bases and J 2 bases; nucleotides not matched to a gene: 16. The CDR3 consists of 17 residues. CDR1 and CDR2 from the germline V gene are MDHEN and SYDVKM. The DNA for the CDR3 is TGTGCCACCGGAATCCCCTCTGGACAGGGGAACACAGATACGCAGTATTTT. This encodes CATGIPSGQGNTDTQYF.

The V and J genes are TRBV19 and TRBJ1-3; tentative D call: TRBD1 (6 bases). Germline lookup yields CDR1 LNHDA and CDR2 SQIVND (reference sequence). The CDR3 runs to 17 residues. The V and J ends lost 5 bases and 2 bases respectively, with 19 bases between them. CDR3 coding DNA: TGTGCCAGTAGTGTTTTTTACAGGGCTTTGGCTGGAAACACCATATATTTT. Translating it yields CASSVFYRALAGNTIYF.

In this sample, this clone turned up a few times. The J gene is TRBJ1-2, the V gene TRBV9; 7 nucleotides align to TRBD1. V shed 4 bases and J 2 bases; nucleotides not matched to a gene: 2. Germline values: CDR1 SGDLS, CDR2 YYNGEE. This CDR3 is built from 13 residues. Written as DNA, the CDR3 is TGTGCCAGCAGCAGGGACAGCAACTATGGCTACACCTTC. It yields the protein CASSRDSNYGYTF.

This chain connects TRBV5-1 to TRBJ2-7; 7 positions agree with TRBD1. V dropped 4 bases and J dropped 6; count of bases not matched to a gene: 10. This CDR3 has 14 residues. Germline CDR1 and CDR2: SGHRS and YFSETQ. This CDR3 is CASSLGQVLGEQYF. The CDR3 bases are TGCGCCAGCAGCCTAGGACAGGTTTTAGGCGAGCAGTACTTC.

The rearrangement joins TRBV19 to TRBJ2-3; TRBD1 aligns across 7 bases. V was clipped by 5 bases and J by 6 bases; unmatched bases: 11. This CDR3 is built from 15 residues. Germline V gene sequence: CDR1 LNHDA, CDR2 SQIVND (reference sequence). CDR3 loop: CASSGRNRGRDTQYF. Here the CDR3 DNA reads TGTGCCAGTAGTGGCCGGAACAGGGGTCGGGATACGCAGTATTTT.

The rearrangement joins TRBV28 to TRBJ2-7; possible D gene TRBD1, 5 bases. Germline loops: CDR1 MDHEN, CDR2 SYDVKM. V lost 6 bases and J lost 7, with 22 bases in between. The CDR3 extends over 15 amino acids. The CDR3 reads CASRPTDGDKLEQYF. CDR3 sequence (DNA): TGTGCCAGCAGACCGACAGACGGTGATAAACTGGAGCAGTACTTC.

The chain carries TRBV5-4 and TRBJ1-5; TRBD1 might be the D (5 bases). There are 15 residues in the CDR3. V lost 0 bases and J 7 bases, leaving 14 bases between the germline ends. Germline loops: CDR1 SGHNT, CDR2 YYREEE (reference sequence). CDR3 region: CASSLGGGIGQPQHF. As DNA, the CDR3 is TGTGCCAGCAGCTTGGGCGGGGGAATAGGACAGCCCCAGCATTTT.

The chain combines TRBV20-1 with TRBJ2-7, with D hard to call. The CDR3 loop spans 11 amino acids. Trimming took off 5 bases at V and 5 bases at J, with 10 bases between the two ends. Germline CDR1 is DFQATT and CDR2 is SNEGSKA (reference sequence). The CDR3 reads CSAGSIHEQYF. CDR3 DNA sequence: TGCAGTGCTGGCAGTATCCACGAGCAGTACTTC.

This clone appeared a few times. This chain uses TRBV3-1 (or the pseudogene TRBV3-2) with TRBJ2-7; D perhaps matches TRBD2 (6 bases). V was clipped by 5 bases and J by 4 bases, with 12 bases between them. CDR3 length: 13 residues. Germline CDR1 is LGHDT and CDR2 is YNNKEL (reference sequence). This CDR3 reads CASSYLRGYEQYF. CDR3 bases: TGTGCCAGCAGCTATCTACGGGGGTACGAGCAGTACTTC.

CDR3 nucleotides: TGTGCCAGCAGCTTCTCCACCTCAGGGAACGAGCAGTACTTC. Residues: CASSFSTSGNEQYF. This chain connects TRBV5-5 to TRBJ2-7; D is possibly TRBD1 (5 bases). V lost 2 bases and J lost 5, with 14 bases in between. Germline CDR1 SGHKS, CDR2 YYEKEE (reference sequence). This CDR3 has 14 amino acids. The whole variable domain, filled in from reference TRBV5-5 and TRBJ2-7, reads DAGVTQSPTHLIKTRGQQVTLRCSPISGHKSVSWYQQVLGQGPQFIFQYYEKEERGRGNFPDRFSARQFPNYSSELNVNALLLGDSALYLCASSFSTSGNEQYFGPGTRLTVT.